This T cell receptor beta chain emerged from a study of shared clonotypes between healthy human individuals. Study at large: Samples came from a couple of female and a few male donors aged 18 to 49. Study outcomes and limitations: Larger estimated richness was generally seen in naive subsets than in memory subsets. Clonotypes shared by all four donors outscored non-shared clonotypes in generation probability.

Remarks on this clone: Antigen specificity is unknown.

Assay: immunoSEQ multiplex PCR; the TCRdb copy retains only in-frame clones and omits some. The table lists about a million clones, 60% to 85% of them singletons. The germline gives CDR1 SQVTM, CDR2 ANQGSEA. The CDR3 length is 14 residues. The trim removed 6 bases at V and 2 bases at J, leaving 8 bases unmatched. The sample consisted of memory CD4+ T cells sorted from blood. The subset is: CD45RA-negative fraction. This chain joins TRBV29-1 and TRBJ2-5; 8 nucleotides agree with TRBD1. This clonotype was sampled from a man between 18 and 29 years old in good health. The CDR3 loop is CSVELGQAQETQYF. The DNA for the CDR3 is TGCAGCGTGGAATTGGGACAGGCACAAGAGACCCAGTACTTC.